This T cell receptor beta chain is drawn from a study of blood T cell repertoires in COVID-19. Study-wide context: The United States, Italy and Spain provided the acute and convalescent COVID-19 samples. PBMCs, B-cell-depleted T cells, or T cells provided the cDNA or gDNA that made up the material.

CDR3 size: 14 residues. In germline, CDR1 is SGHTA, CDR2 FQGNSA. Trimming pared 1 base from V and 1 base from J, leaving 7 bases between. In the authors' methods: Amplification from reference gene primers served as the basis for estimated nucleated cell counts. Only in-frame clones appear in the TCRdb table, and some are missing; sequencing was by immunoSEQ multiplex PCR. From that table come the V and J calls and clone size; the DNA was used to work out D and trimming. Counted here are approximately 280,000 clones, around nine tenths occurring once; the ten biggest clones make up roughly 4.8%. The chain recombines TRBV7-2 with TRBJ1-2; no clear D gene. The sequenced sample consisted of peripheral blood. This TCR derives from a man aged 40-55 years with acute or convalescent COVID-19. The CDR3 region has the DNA TGTGCCAGCAGCTTAGAAGTCAGTAACTATGGCTACACCTTC. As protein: CASSLEVSNYGYTF.